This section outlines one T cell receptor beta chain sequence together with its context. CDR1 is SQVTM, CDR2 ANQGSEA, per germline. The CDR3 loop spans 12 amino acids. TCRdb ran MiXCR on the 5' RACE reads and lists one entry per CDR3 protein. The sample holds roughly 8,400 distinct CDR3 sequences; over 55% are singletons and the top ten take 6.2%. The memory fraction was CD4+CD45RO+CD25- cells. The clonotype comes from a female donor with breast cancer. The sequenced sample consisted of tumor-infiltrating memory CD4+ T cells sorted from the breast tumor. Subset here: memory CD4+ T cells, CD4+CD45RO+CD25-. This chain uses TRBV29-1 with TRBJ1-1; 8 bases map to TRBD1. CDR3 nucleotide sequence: TGCGGACTGGGACAGGCGGGCACTGAAGCTTTCTTT. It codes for CGLGQAGTEAFF. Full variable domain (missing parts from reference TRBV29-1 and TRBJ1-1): SAVISQKPSRDICQRGTSLTIQCQVDSQVTMMFWYRQQPGQSLTLIATANQGSEATYESGFVIDKFPISRPNLTFSTLTVSNMSPEDSSIYLCGLGQAGTEAFFGQGTRLTVV.